The clone carrying this T cell receptor beta chain was found many times. Its antigen is not identified. MiXCR, applied by TCRdb to the RACE reads, yields one record per CDR3 protein. The sample lists a few hundred thousand distinct CDR3 sequences; roughly 6.3% were seen once. The germline V and J ends were trimmed by 6 bases and 2 bases, with 10 bases remaining between them. This CDR3 has 12 amino acids. Germline CDR1 and CDR2: SQVTM and ANQGSEA. These data belong to a study of human T cells and chemical hapten exposure. Study results and caveats: The number of TCRs over 1 in 1000 frequency stayed unchanged after DPC.

Regarding time point: patch test 2, 6 weeks after DPC sensitization. Treatment: therapeutic diphenylcyclopropenone sensitization with weekly scalp DPC. Unfractionated whole blood yielded total RNA. Here the sequenced sample was whole blood, taken in connection with sensitization to the hapten diphenylcyclopropenone (DPC). The rearrangement uses TRBV29-1 and TRBJ1-1; no firm D call. The TCR was taken from a woman under 30 with alopecia areata. Some clones in this sample may be carry-over from other donors' samples. This chain's CDR3 is CSVVHGNTEAFF. In nucleotides, the CDR3 is TGCAGCGTGGTGCACGGTAACACTGAAGCTTTCTTT.